This T cell receptor (beta chain) is drawn from a study of CD8+CD57+ T cells in acquired aplastic anemia. Genomic DNA templated the TCR beta VDJ and CDR3 profiling. In TCRdb, the reads were re-called with MiXCR into one record per CDR3 protein. The data show under 200,000 distinct CDR3 sequences, about 48% seen once. Flow cytometry had shown expanded CD8+CD57+ cells in the patients chosen for sequencing. Receipt of therapy had not occurred in any patient by the time of blood sampling. This TCR was recovered from a human donor with aplastic anemia. Sequencing was performed on sorted CD4+, CD8+, or CD8+CD57+ T cells (not recorded which) from PBMCs.

This chain's CDR3 is CASSDGQGADGYTF. For the CDR3, the DNA is TGTGCCAGCAGTGACGGCCAGGGGGCTGATGGCTACACCTTC. This sequence joins TRBV6-4 and TRBJ1-2; 8 bases agree with TRBD1. Looked up from germline, CDR1 is MRHNA and CDR2 is SNTAGT. The CDR3 sequence is 14 residues long. V lost 2 bases, J lost 6 bases, and 5 bases stayed unmatched.